This TCR beta chain was sequenced for a study of control samples from healthy donors and cancer patients. The germline V gene has CDR1 MNHEY and CDR2 SMNVEV (reference sequence). Trimming took 0 bases from V and 4 from J, leaving 15 bases between them. The CDR3 extends over 17 amino acids. This clone appeared a single time. Measured with immunoSEQ multiplex PCR; TCRdb has only the in-frame clones, and not every one. The sample lists 70,000 or so clones, around 94% occurring once. V gene TRBV27 combines with J gene TRBJ2-2, with a tentative D call TRBD2 (6 bases). The sequenced material came from blood. The TCR originated in a woman aged 40 to 55 in good health. The CDR3 loop is CASSLSRLVWSTGELFF. The CDR3 region has the DNA TGTGCCAGCAGTTTATCGAGACTAGTCTGGAGCACCGGGGAGCTGTTTTTT.